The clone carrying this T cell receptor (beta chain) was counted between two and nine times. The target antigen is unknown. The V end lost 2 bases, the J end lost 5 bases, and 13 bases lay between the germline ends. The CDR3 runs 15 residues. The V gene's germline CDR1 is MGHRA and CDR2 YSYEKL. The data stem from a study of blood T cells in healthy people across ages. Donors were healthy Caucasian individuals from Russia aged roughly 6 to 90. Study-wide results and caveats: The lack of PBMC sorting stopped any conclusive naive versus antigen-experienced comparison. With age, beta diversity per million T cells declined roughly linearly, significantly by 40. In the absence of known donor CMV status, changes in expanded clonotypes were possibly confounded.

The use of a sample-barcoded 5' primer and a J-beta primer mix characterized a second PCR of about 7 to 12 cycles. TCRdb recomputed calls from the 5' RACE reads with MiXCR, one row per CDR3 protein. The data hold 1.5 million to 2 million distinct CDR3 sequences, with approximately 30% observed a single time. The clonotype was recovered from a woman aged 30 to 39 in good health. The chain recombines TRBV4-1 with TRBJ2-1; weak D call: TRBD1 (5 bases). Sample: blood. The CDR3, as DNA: TGCGCCAGCAGCCAACCAGGGAAGAGGAACAATGAGCAGTTCTTC. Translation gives CASSQPGKRNNEQFF.